The rows below give T cell receptor beta chains drawn from one sample of a study of OX40 agonist ivuxolimab in advanced cancers. TCRdb's table, derived via immunoSEQ multiplex PCR, lists solely in-frame clones and lacks some. The profile shows 30,000 to 45,000 clones, 81% of them singletons. The sample in question was CD4+ or CD8+ T cells sorted from blood, obtained in a trial of the OX40 agonist ivuxolimab. Receptors were obtained from an adult with an advanced solid tumor such as melanoma, head and neck, liver or kidney cancer. Each CDR3 is given with its conserved first and last residue.

J gene	V gene	CDR3 protein
TRBJ2-7	TRBV28	CASSKNYEQYF
TRBJ2-7	TRBV19	CASSQRLADTYEQYF
TRBJ1-4	TRBV19	CASSMTATNEKLFF
TRBJ2-1	TRBV28	CASTWTGTQFF
TRBJ1-2	TRBV18	CASSPGRDSSYGYTF
TRBJ2-7	TRBV5-4	CASSLYSGRGSYEQYF
TRBJ1-4	TRBV6-5	CASSSEPWVEKLFF
TRBJ1-5	TRBV7-3	CASSRDRAQPQHF
TRBJ2-3	TRBV7-9	CASSTQGSDTQYF
TRBJ2-2	TRBV11-2	CASSARLAKNTGELFF
TRBJ2-2	TRBV18	CASGGRPSGELFF
TRBJ2-3	TRBV11-2	CASSLALAGGGDTQYF
TRBJ1-1	TRBV28	CASSYRRRNTEAFF
TRBJ1-4	TRBV5-6	CASSLGSHIGEKLFF
TRBJ1-2	TRBV14	CASSPGTFYGYTF
TRBJ2-1	TRBV19	CASSITRGGVSSYNEQFF
TRBJ2-4	TRBV9	CASSVVAGWGIQYF
TRBJ2-1	TRBV11-2	CASSFIAGGGYNEQFF
TRBJ2-7	TRBV5-1	CASSSGTGLSSYEQYF
TRBJ2-7	TRBV5-1	CASSLDAGGNYEQYF
TRBJ1-4	TRBV7-8	CASSLGQFEKLFF
TRBJ1-1	TRBV7-9	CASSAQLLEAFF
TRBJ1-5	TRBV18	CASSDTGTQPQHF
TRBJ2-5	TRBV6-1	CASSPRGQETQYF
TRBJ2-7	TRBV5-1	CASSTWTGAYEQYF
TRBJ2-2	TRBV10-3	CAIGSAGKNTGELFF
TRBJ1-1	TRBV6-1	CASSEVLAEAFF
TRBJ2-3	TRBV28	CASAGPTDTQYF
TRBJ1-4	TRBV11-3	CASSNIRGELFF
TRBJ2-1	TRBV27	CASKLRRLGEQFF
TRBJ2-7	TRBV7-6	CASSSDRDREQYF
TRBJ2-1	TRBV30	CAWSRTSGRANEQFF
TRBJ1-4	TRBV7-9	CASSLGTGHEKLFF
TRBJ2-7	TRBV5-4	CASSPGTSDFYGQYF
TRBJ1-5	TRBV6-5	CASSYSSGGSQPQHF
TRBJ2-5	TRBV27	CASSEGLAGGLKTQYF
TRBJ2-5	TRBV29-1	CSVEGRRQETQYF
TRBJ1-5	TRBV6-1	CASSEDPGRYNQPQHF
TRBJ2-3	TRBV7-2	CASSPSGSGGSPDTQYF
TRBJ2-3	TRBV9	CASSVEPSGHTQYF
TRBJ2-5	TRBV18	CASSLGTTSGGAGGTQYF
TRBJ1-1	TRBV6-1	CASSERGQGANTEAFF
TRBJ1-1	TRBV20-1	CSAQEQVGAFF
TRBJ2-5	TRBV10-2	CASSDALSTVAETQYF
TRBJ1-1	TRBV19	CASGTQGAPTEAFF
TRBJ2-7	TRBV30	CAWSYTLSYEQYF
TRBJ1-2	TRBV7-3	CASSFATRRVGRGYTF
TRBJ2-3	TRBV11-1	CASTPLGYSTDTQYF
TRBJ1-1	TRBV18	CASSRRPGTGRYEAFF
TRBJ2-7	TRBV5-4	CASSQSVPGQAMVNEQYF
TRBJ2-2	TRBV5-8	CASSFASGYTGELFF
TRBJ2-1	TRBV5-1	CASRQGVNNEQFF
TRBJ2-7	TRBV6-5	CASSSGTSAYEQYF
TRBJ1-1	TRBV5-8	CASSLFWGRRSTEAFF
TRBJ2-4	TRBV5-6	CASSLDNRGGIQYF
TRBJ2-5	TRBV4-1	CASSQSGAGRGETQYF
TRBJ1-2	TRBV6-5	CASRAGRGYGYTF
TRBJ1-6	TRBV6-5	CASRRQGGSPLHF